The entry that follows covers one T cell receptor (beta chain) sequence. This entry comes from a study of cytotoxic CD8 clonotypes in ibrutinib-treated CLL. The protocol was immunoSEQ multiplex PCR, while the TCRdb copy is restricted to in-frame clones and leaves out a portion. The sample lists approximately 320,000 clones, roughly 71% occurring once. V lost 5 bases, J lost 0 bases, and 7 bases lay in between. The CDR3 length is 13 residues. In germline, CDR1 is SGHVS, CDR2 FNYEAQ. This TCR came from a human donor with chronic lymphocytic leukemia. The chain carries TRBV7-6 and TRBJ2-5; D uncertain. Sequences were derived from PBMCs, sampled after 36 months of ibrutinib treatment. The chain's CDR3 is CASSPTNQETQYF. The CDR3 bases are TGTGCCAGCAGCCCGACAAACCAAGAGACCCAGTACTTC.